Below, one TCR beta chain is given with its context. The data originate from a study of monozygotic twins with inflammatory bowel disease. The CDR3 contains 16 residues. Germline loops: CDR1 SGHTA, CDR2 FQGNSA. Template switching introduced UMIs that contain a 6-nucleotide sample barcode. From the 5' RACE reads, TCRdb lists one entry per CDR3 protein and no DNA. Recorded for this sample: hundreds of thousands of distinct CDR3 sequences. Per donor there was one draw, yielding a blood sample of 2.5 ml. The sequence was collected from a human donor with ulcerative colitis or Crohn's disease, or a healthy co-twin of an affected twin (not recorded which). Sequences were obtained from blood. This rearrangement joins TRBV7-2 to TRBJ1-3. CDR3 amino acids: CASSLMGPDSGNTIYF.